These T cell receptor beta chains were read from a single sample in a study of a mutant IDH1 vaccine in newly diagnosed glioma. Here immunoSEQ multiplex PCR was the method, and the copy in TCRdb shows in-frame clones only, minus some. The sample includes about 50,000 clones, 70% to 90% seen only once; the top ten take 2% to 2.5%. The starting material was PBMCs, obtained from a glioma patient treated with radiotherapy, temozolomide or both. All receptors derive from a man in his forties with glioma. The CDR3 runs from the conserved cysteine through the conserved F or W. A D gene is named only where the DNA matches it firmly. A row's size may be missing; if present it is once, few, many or a size class.

clone size: few; D gene: TRBD2; V gene: TRBV19; J gene: TRBJ2-5; CDR3 protein: CASRPGLAASQETQYF; CDR3 DNA: TGTGCCAGTCGCCCAGGACTAGCGGCCTCCCAAGAGACCCAGTACTTC
clone size: NA; D gene: NA; V gene: TRBV10-3; J gene: TRBJ2-7; CDR3 protein: CAISDHDRLSYEQYF; CDR3 DNA: TGTGCCATCAGTGACCATGACAGGCTATCTTACGAGCAGTACTTC
clone size: NA; D gene: NA; V gene: TRBV4-3; J gene: TRBJ1-2; CDR3 protein: CASSQDVGLGGYTF; CDR3 DNA: TGCGCCAGCAGCCAAGATGTGGGGTTAGGGGGCTACACCTTC
clone size: NA; D gene: NA; V gene: TRBV11-2; J gene: TRBJ1-3; CDR3 protein: CASTLPRGSGNTIYF; CDR3 DNA: TGTGCCAGCACCTTACCCAGGGGCTCTGGAAACACCATATATTTT
clone size: NA; D gene: NA; V gene: TRBV11-2; J gene: TRBJ2-5; CDR3 protein: CASSYLGGGAETQYF; CDR3 DNA: TGTGCCAGCAGCTACCTGGGGGGGGGCGCGGAGACCCAGTACTTC
clone size: NA; D gene: NA; V gene: TRBV18; J gene: TRBJ2-3; CDR3 protein: CASSGGFTDTQYF; CDR3 DNA: TGTGCCAGCTCGGGCGGGTTCACAGATACGCAGTATTTT
clone size: NA; D gene: TRBD2; V gene: TRBV28; J gene: TRBJ2-7; CDR3 protein: CASSDSGRKDEQYF; CDR3 DNA: TGTGCCAGCAGTGATAGCGGGAGGAAGGACGAGCAGTACTTC
clone size: NA; D gene: NA; V gene: TRBV9; J gene: TRBJ2-2; CDR3 protein: CASSVDSAALATGELFF; CDR3 DNA: TGTGCCAGCAGCGTAGACTCGGCGGCCTTGGCCACCGGGGAGCTGTTTTTT
clone size: NA; D gene: NA; V gene: TRBV11-2; J gene: TRBJ1-1; CDR3 protein: CASSYRQAMNTEAFF; CDR3 DNA: TGTGCCAGCAGCTACCGACAGGCGATGAACACTGAAGCTTTCTTT
clone size: few; D gene: TRBD1; V gene: TRBV28; J gene: TRBJ2-5; CDR3 protein: CASSPGQQQETQYF; CDR3 DNA: TGTGCCAGCAGTCCGGGACAGCAACAAGAGACCCAGTACTTC
clone size: NA; D gene: TRBD1; V gene: TRBV28; J gene: TRBJ2-7; CDR3 protein: CASSLYRDRGGEQYF; CDR3 DNA: TGTGCCAGCAGTTTATACCGGGACAGGGGCGGCGAGCAGTACTTC
clone size: NA; D gene: NA; V gene: TRBV13; J gene: TRBJ2-3; CDR3 protein: CASSLGTAYTDTQYF; CDR3 DNA: TGTGCCAGCAGCTTAGGGACAGCTTACACAGATACGCAGTATTTT
clone size: NA; D gene: NA; V gene: TRBV5-1; J gene: TRBJ1-1; CDR3 protein: CASRIYTEAFF; CDR3 DNA: TGCGCCAGCAGGATTTACACTGAAGCTTTCTTT
clone size: NA; D gene: NA; V gene: TRBV4-3; J gene: TRBJ2-7; CDR3 protein: CASSRRTGQYRAYEQYF; CDR3 DNA: TGCGCCAGCAGCCGTCGCACGGGGCAATATCGTGCCTACGAGCAGTACTTC
clone size: NA; D gene: NA; V gene: TRBV7-8; J gene: TRBJ1-5; CDR3 protein: CASSFAQGNQPQHF; CDR3 DNA: TGTGCCAGCAGCTTCGCCCAGGGAAATCAGCCCCAGCATTTT
clone size: NA; D gene: TRBD1; V gene: TRBV9; J gene: TRBJ2-3; CDR3 protein: CASSRRQGNSDTQYF; CDR3 DNA: TGTGCCAGCAGCCGTAGACAGGGAAACTCAGATACGCAGTATTTT
clone size: NA; D gene: TRBD2; V gene: TRBV27; J gene: TRBJ2-7; CDR3 protein: CASSSGTSGTYEQYF; CDR3 DNA: TGTGCCAGCAGCTCCGGGACTAGCGGGACTTACGAGCAGTACTTC
clone size: few; D gene: TRBD1; V gene: TRBV19; J gene: TRBJ1-4; CDR3 protein: CASSHGQGGEKLFF; CDR3 DNA: TGTGCCAGTAGTCACGGACAGGGTGGGGAAAAACTGTTTTTT
clone size: few; D gene: NA; V gene: TRBV29-1; J gene: TRBJ2-5; CDR3 protein: CSVVGGPRETQYF; CDR3 DNA: TGCAGCGTTGTGGGGGGGCCCCGAGAGACCCAGTACTTC
clone size: NA; D gene: NA; V gene: TRBV5-6; J gene: TRBJ2-3; CDR3 protein: CASSLRSGTSTDTQYF; CDR3 DNA: TGTGCCAGCAGCTTGCGGTCGGGGACGTCCACAGATACGCAGTATTTT
clone size: NA; D gene: NA; V gene: TRBV4-2; J gene: TRBJ2-2; CDR3 protein: CASSRTQGGAGELFF; CDR3 DNA: TGTGCCAGCAGCCGAACACAGGGGGGGGCCGGGGAGCTGTTTTTT
clone size: NA; D gene: NA; V gene: TRBV29-1; J gene: TRBJ2-3; CDR3 protein: CSVGSGGGGTDTQYF; CDR3 DNA: TGCAGCGTTGGGAGTGGTGGAGGGGGCACAGATACGCAGTATTTT
clone size: NA; D gene: NA; V gene: TRBV9; J gene: TRBJ2-2; CDR3 protein: CASTSPRGKNTGELFF; CDR3 DNA: TGTGCCAGCACCTCCCCTCGCGGGAAAAACACCGGGGAGCTGTTTTTT
clone size: NA; D gene: TRBD1; V gene: TRBV19; J gene: TRBJ2-7; CDR3 protein: CASSIDPTGIAYEQYF; CDR3 DNA: TGTGCCAGTAGTATAGATCCGACAGGGATTGCCTACGAGCAGTACTTC
clone size: NA; D gene: NA; V gene: TRBV2; J gene: TRBJ2-2; CDR3 protein: CASSGQNTGELFF; CDR3 DNA: TGTGCCAGCAGTGGACAGAACACCGGGGAGCTGTTTTTT
clone size: NA; D gene: TRBD2; V gene: TRBV10-3; J gene: TRBJ2-7; CDR3 protein: CAISDGQGLAGSYEQYF; CDR3 DNA: TGTGCCATCAGTGACGGTCAGGGACTAGCGGGGTCCTACGAGCAGTACTTC
clone size: NA; D gene: TRBD2; V gene: TRBV4-3; J gene: TRBJ2-7; CDR3 protein: CASSQAGTSGYEQYF; CDR3 DNA: TGCGCCAGCAGCCAAGCCGGGACTAGCGGATACGAGCAGTACTTC
clone size: once; D gene: TRBD1; V gene: TRBV9; J gene: TRBJ1-1; CDR3 protein: CASSGILGQGDTEAFF; CDR3 DNA: TGTGCCAGCAGCGGTATTTTGGGACAGGGGGACACTGAAGCTTTCTTT
clone size: once; D gene: NA; V gene: TRBV6-6; J gene: TRBJ1-4; CDR3 protein: CASSYGLGTQGEKLFF; CDR3 DNA: TGTGCCAGCAGTTACGGGCTCGGGACCCAGGGGGAAAAACTGTTTTTT
clone size: NA; D gene: NA; V gene: TRBV5-4; J gene: TRBJ2-1; CDR3 protein: CASSEMGNEQFF; CDR3 DNA: TGTGCCAGCAGCGAGATGGGCAATGAGCAGTTCTTC
clone size: NA; D gene: NA; V gene: TRBV5-6; J gene: TRBJ2-7; CDR3 protein: CASRRYQGGEQYF; CDR3 DNA: TGTGCCAGCAGACGATATCAGGGTGGCGAGCAGTACTTC